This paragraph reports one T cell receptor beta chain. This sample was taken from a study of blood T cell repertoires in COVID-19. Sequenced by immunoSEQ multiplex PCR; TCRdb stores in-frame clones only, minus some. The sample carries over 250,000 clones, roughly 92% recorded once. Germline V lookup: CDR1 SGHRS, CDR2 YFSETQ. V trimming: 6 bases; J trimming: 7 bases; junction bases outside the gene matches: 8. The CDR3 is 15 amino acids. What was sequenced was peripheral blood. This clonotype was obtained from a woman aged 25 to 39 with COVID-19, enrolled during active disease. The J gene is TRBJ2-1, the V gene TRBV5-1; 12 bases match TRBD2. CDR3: CASIMTSGSTNEQFF. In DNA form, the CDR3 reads TGCGCCAGCATTATGACTAGCGGGAGTACTAATGAGCAGTTCTTC. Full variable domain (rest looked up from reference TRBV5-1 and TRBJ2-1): KAGVTQTPRYLIKTRGQQVTLSCSPISGHRSVSWYQQTPGQGLQFLFEYFSETQRNKGNFPGRFSGRQFSNSRSEMNVSTLELGDSALYLCASIMTSGSTNEQFFGPGTRLTVL.